These 26 T cell receptor beta chains came from one sample sequenced in a study of cytomegalovirus exposure and HLA in healthy donors. This PCR relied on a set of 60 Vbeta primers and 13 Jbeta primers. The repertoire was sequenced with immunoSEQ multiplex PCR; TCRdb's copy has only in-frame clones and lacks some. The profile covers 55,000 to 80,000 clones, with approximately 72% appearing a single time and about 8% taken by the ten largest. Sequenced input: PBMCs. These TCRs come from a woman younger than 45 in good health and CMV-seropositive.

The rearrangement joins TRBV29-1 to TRBJ2-2, with D tentatively TRBD1 (5 bases). Trimming pared 4 bases from V and 6 bases from J, leaving 15 bases between. The CDR3 runs 14 residues. CDR1 SQVTM and CDR2 ANQGSEA come from the germline V gene. The CDR3 is CSVVSGLPAGELFF. CDR3 DNA: TGCAGCGTTGTATCAGGGCTACCAGCCGGGGAGCTGTTTTTT.

The chain links TRBV19 to TRBJ2-1, with 7 nucleotides matching TRBD2. The CDR3 consists of 14 residues. The trim removed 5 bases at V and 8 bases at J, leaving 9 bases unmatched. Per the germline V gene, CDR1 is LNHDA and CDR2 is SQIVND (reference sequence). CDR3 loop: CASSFRGRVDEQFF. The CDR3, as DNA: TGTGCCAGTAGTTTTCGAGGGAGGGTGGATGAGCAGTTCTTC.

A single count supports this clone. The chain recombines TRBV6-6 with TRBJ2-2, with 10 bases matching TRBD2. Per the germline V gene, CDR1 is MNHNY and CDR2 is SVGAGI (reference sequence). The V gene end was trimmed by 9 bases and the J gene end by 3 bases; junction bases not matched to a gene: 4. The CDR3 consists of 14 residues. Here the CDR3 reads CASRLAGDTGELFF. The CDR3 DNA reads TGTGCCAGTCGGCTAGCGGGAGACACCGGGGAGCTGTTTTTT.

The chain recombines TRBV11-2 with TRBJ1-6; perhaps TRBD1 as D (6 bases). The germline V and J ends were trimmed by 7 bases and 7 bases, with 17 bases remaining between them. CDR1 SGHAT and CDR2 FQNNGV come from the germline V gene. This CDR3 contains 15 residues. As DNA, the CDR3 is TGTGCCAGCACTAGGGGGGGGACCGGGAATTCACCCCTCCACTTT. Amino acid sequence: CASTRGGTGNSPLHF.

The V call is TRBV9, the J call TRBJ1-1; TRBD1 is a possible D gene (5 bases). The germline V gene encodes CDR1 SGDLS and CDR2 YYNGEE. The CDR3 covers 15 residues. The germline V and J ends were trimmed by 0 bases and 8 bases, with 17 bases remaining between them. The CDR3 coding sequence is TGTGCCAGCAGCGTAGAAGGCGGGGGACGGGGGGAAGCTTTCTTT. Its protein is CASSVEGGGRGEAFF.

The chain couples TRBV7-9 to TRBJ2-1, with 10 bases matching TRBD2. The length of the CDR3 is 15 residues. V shed 8 bases and J 7 bases; nucleotides not matched to a gene: 11. From germline, CDR1 is SEHNR and CDR2 FQNEAQ (reference sequence). The CDR3 spells CASQNPGLATNEQFF. For the CDR3, the DNA is TGTGCCAGCCAAAACCCGGGACTAGCGACAAATGAGCAGTTCTTC.

The chain employs TRBV27 and TRBJ1-2; D call uncertain. The CDR3 is 15 residues long. Germline loops: CDR1 MNHEY, CDR2 SMNVEV (reference sequence). V dropped 5 bases and J dropped 0 bases, with 13 bases sitting between them. This CDR3 reads CASSPRYATNYGYTF. CDR3 sequence (DNA): TGTGCCAGCAGTCCCCGCTACGCCACTAACTATGGCTACACCTTC.

The chain is built from TRBV6-1 and TRBJ2-5; D is unclear. The DNA end lines up better with TRBJ2-7; the J call may be wrong. The germline V gene has CDR1 MNHNS and CDR2 SASEGT. The CDR3 consists of 8 residues. CDR3: CATHEQYF. The DNA for the CDR3 is TGTGCCACCCACGAGCAGTACTTC.

This chain joins TRBV7-6 and TRBJ2-7; D may be TRBD2 (6 bases). Germline V CDR1 and CDR2: SGHVS, FNYEAQ. This CDR3 contains 13 residues. V was pared by 1 base and J by 6 bases, with 10 bases between. In nucleotides, the CDR3 is TGTGCCAGCAGCTTAGGGGAACTAGCCGAGCAGTACTTC. It translates to CASSLGELAEQYF.

The chain couples TRBV28 to TRBJ2-2, with 8 bases that match TRBD1. Per the germline V gene, CDR1 is MDHEN and CDR2 is SYDVKM. The CDR3 consists of 16 residues. V gave up 5 bases and J gave up 1 base; unmatched junction bases: 6. The CDR3 DNA reads as TGTGCCAGCAGTCTAGTCGGACAGGGGAACACCGGGGAGCTGTTTTTT. Protein: CASSLVGQGNTGELFF.

The rearrangement links TRBV4-3 to TRBJ2-4, with TRBD2 identical over 8 bases. The CDR3 has 18 residues. Germline CDR1 reads LGHNA; CDR2 reads YSLEER. J gave up 0 bases and V 0 bases, and 7 bases lay outside the gene matches. The CDR3: CASSQDYPGGLAKNIQYF. The CDR3 nucleotides read TGCGCCAGCAGCCAAGATTACCCGGGGGGGTTAGCCAAAAACATTCAGTACTTC.

The genes are TRBV30 and TRBJ2-7; 11 nucleotides agree with TRBD2. This CDR3 contains 17 residues. Germline V lookup: CDR1 GTSNPN, CDR2 SVGIG (reference sequence). With V trimmed by 1 base and J by 0 bases, 8 bases remained unmatched. The CDR3 region has the DNA TGTGCCTGGAGTGCCGGGACTAGCGGAAGACTCTCCTACGAGCAGTACTTC. This translates into CAWSAGTSGRLSYEQYF.

The chain joins TRBV5-8 to TRBJ1-1, with a possible D match to TRBD1 (5 bases). The CDR3 is made up of 16 amino acids. The germline V gene has CDR1 SGHTS and CDR2 YDEGEE. The V end lost 2 bases, the J end lost 5 bases, and 19 bases lay between the germline ends. The DNA for the CDR3 is TGTGCCAGCAGCTTCCCACTGGCAGGGAGGGATACTGAAGCTTTCTTT. Translated, it gives CASSFPLAGRDTEAFF.

This rearrangement joins TRBV6-1 to TRBJ2-1; TRBD2 agrees at 11 bases. There are 15 residues in the CDR3. Trimming at V came to 5 bases and at J to 2 bases, leaving 2 bases not matched to a gene. Per germline, CDR1 MNHNS and CDR2 SASEGT. CDR3 region: CASSPGLAAYNEQFF. The CDR3 DNA follows: TGTGCCAGCAGTCCGGGACTAGCGGCCTACAATGAGCAGTTCTTC.

V usage is TRBV4-2 and J usage is TRBJ1-1; D gene uncertain. With 0 bases removed from V and 4 bases from J, the gap between germline ends came to 6 bases. Germline values: CDR1 LGHNA, CDR2 YNFKEQ. The CDR3 has 13 residues. CDR3 nucleotide sequence: TGTGCCAGCAGCCAAGAACTGATCACTGAAGCTTTCTTT. This codes for CASSQELITEAFF.

This clone has a handful of counts. The rearrangement joins TRBV27 to TRBJ2-7; D possibly corresponds to TRBD2 (5 bases). Germline loops: CDR1 MNHEY, CDR2 SMNVEV (reference sequence). This CDR3 contains 14 residues. Between the trimmed V and J ends, which lost 8 bases and 0 bases, there was a span of 14 bases. The DNA for the CDR3 is TGTGCCAGCGGCCGAAGCGGAAGCTCCTACGAGCAGTACTTC. Encoded protein: CASGRSGSSYEQYF.

This rearrangement joins TRBV10-1 to TRBJ1-5; D remains unclear. The CDR3 is 14 amino acids. With 2 bases removed from V and 4 bases from J, the gap between germline ends came to 9 bases. Germline values: CDR1 WNHNN, CDR2 SYGVQD (reference sequence). CDR3 DNA sequence: TGCGCCAGCAGTGAGGACATAAGGAATCAGCCCCAGCATTTT. Translation: CASSEDIRNQPQHF.

The table lists this clone with a count of one. This sequence joins TRBV7-8 and TRBJ1-5; maybe TRBD1 (6 bases). The CDR3 contains 14 residues. The V and J ends lost 3 bases and 7 bases respectively, with 13 bases between them. Looked up from germline, CDR1 is SGHVS and CDR2 is FQNEAQ. The DNA of the CDR3 is TGTGCCAGCAGCTTCAGGGGTTCAGGACAGCCCCAGCATTTT. Its translation is CASSFRGSGQPQHF.

The chain has TRBV11-2 and TRBJ2-5, with D tentatively TRBD2 (6 bases). CDR1 is SGHAT and CDR2 is FQNNGV in the germline V gene. V was pared by 1 base and J by 3 bases, with 9 bases between. The CDR3 covers 14 residues. The CDR3 is CASSLVPGEETQYF. The CDR3 DNA reads as TGTGCCAGCAGCTTAGTTCCGGGAGAAGAGACCCAGTACTTC.

This clone has a handful of counts. The chain couples TRBV5-6 to TRBJ2-7; D is ambiguous. V gave up 2 bases and J gave up 1 base, with 13 bases separating them. The germline gives CDR1 SGHDT, CDR2 YYEEEE. The CDR3 extends over 15 amino acids. CDR3 bases: TGTGCCAGCAGCTTAGAGGCCAAACCTTCCTACGAGCAGTACTTC. Its translation: CASSLEAKPSYEQYF.

CDR3 DNA sequence: TGTGCCAGCAGCGGCCGACAGGGGAGGCTAACAGATACGCAGTATTTT. Translation: CASSGRQGRLTDTQYF. The chain recombines TRBV9 with TRBJ2-3, with 8 bases identical to TRBD1. Trimming removed 3 bases from V and 3 bases from J; junction bases left unmatched: 9. Per germline, CDR1 SGDLS and CDR2 YYNGEE. The CDR3 runs to 16 residues.

In its sample, this clone was seen once. The genes are TRBV19 and TRBJ1-2; no clear D gene. Germline CDR1 and CDR2: LNHDA and SQIVND (reference sequence). The CDR3 consists of 15 residues. The V end was cut by 0 bases, the J end by 8 bases, with 16 bases between. The CDR3 DNA sequence: TGTGCCAGTAGTATAGATCTAGAGTCAATCTCCGGCTACACCTTC. Its protein product is CASSIDLESISGYTF.

J is TRBJ2-2 and V is TRBV7-6; 9 nucleotides match TRBD1. This CDR3 has 18 residues. V shed 1 base, J shed 7 bases, and the junction held 13 bases outside the gene matches. Germline CDR1 SGHVS, CDR2 FNYEAQ. The CDR3 region has the DNA TGTGCCAGCAGCTTAGTCTCCATCGGGACAGGGTATATCGGGGAGCTGTTTTTT. Protein product: CASSLVSIGTGYIGELFF. The full variable domain, rest sourced from reference TRBV7-6 and TRBJ2-2, is GAGVSQSPRYKVTKRGQDVALRCDPISGHVSLYWYRQALGQGPEFLTYFNYEAQQDKSGLPNDRFSAERPEGSISTLTIQRTEQRDSAMYRCASSLVSIGTGYIGELFFGEGSRLTVL.

Only a few counts were recorded for this clone. V usage is TRBV28 and J usage is TRBJ2-2; 14 bases agree with TRBD2. The J segment lost 4 bases and the V segment lost 6 bases, leaving 7 bases of the junction unmatched. This CDR3 contains 17 residues. Germline V gene data show CDR1 as MDHEN and CDR2 as SYDVKM. CDR3 bases: TGTGCCAGCAGCCGACTAGCGGGAGGGAACCGCACCGGGGAGCTGTTTTTT. This codes for CASSRLAGGNRTGELFF.

This sequence joins TRBV7-9 and TRBJ2-5, with 7 bases identical to TRBD1. The J call may be in error: the DNA end matches TRBJ2-7 better. The CDR3 has 17 residues. Germline loops: CDR1 SEHNR, CDR2 FQNEAQ (reference sequence). The CDR3 DNA reads TGTGCCAGCAGCTTAGGCGAGGGGGCCGGTTATTCCTACGAGCAGTACTTC. This encodes CASSLGEGAGYSYEQYF.

This clone appeared a few times. This sequence joins TRBV7-8 and TRBJ1-2, with 7 bases matching TRBD1. This CDR3 is 14 amino acids long. CDR1 and CDR2 from the germline V gene are SGHVS and FQNEAQ. J lost 6 bases, V lost 5 bases, and 9 bases had no gene match. In DNA form, the CDR3 reads TGTGCCAGCAGCAATGCAGGGGGGCTGGATGGCTACACCTTC. It codes for CASSNAGGLDGYTF.